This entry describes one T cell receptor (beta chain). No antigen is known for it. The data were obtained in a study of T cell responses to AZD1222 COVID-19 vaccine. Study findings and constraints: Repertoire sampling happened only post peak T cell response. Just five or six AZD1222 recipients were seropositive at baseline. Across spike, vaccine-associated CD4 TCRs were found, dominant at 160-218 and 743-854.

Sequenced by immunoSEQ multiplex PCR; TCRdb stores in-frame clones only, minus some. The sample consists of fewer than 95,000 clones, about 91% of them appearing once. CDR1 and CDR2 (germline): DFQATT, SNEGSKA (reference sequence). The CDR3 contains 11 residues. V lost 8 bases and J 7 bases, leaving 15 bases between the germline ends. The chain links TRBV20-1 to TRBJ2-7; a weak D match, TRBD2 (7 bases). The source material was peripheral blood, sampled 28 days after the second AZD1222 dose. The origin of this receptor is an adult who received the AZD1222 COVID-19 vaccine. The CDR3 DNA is TGCAGTTCTGGGAGGGGGAATGAGCAGTACTTC. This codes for CSSGRGNEQYF.